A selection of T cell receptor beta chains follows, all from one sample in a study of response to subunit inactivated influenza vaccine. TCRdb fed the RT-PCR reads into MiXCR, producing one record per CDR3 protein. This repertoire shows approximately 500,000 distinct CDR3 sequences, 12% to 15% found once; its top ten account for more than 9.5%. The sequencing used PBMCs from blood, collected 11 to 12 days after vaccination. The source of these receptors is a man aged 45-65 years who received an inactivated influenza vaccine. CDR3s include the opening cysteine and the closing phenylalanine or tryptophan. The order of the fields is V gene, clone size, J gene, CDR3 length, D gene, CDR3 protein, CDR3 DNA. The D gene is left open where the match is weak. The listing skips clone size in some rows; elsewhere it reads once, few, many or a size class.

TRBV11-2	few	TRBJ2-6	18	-	CASSLDTFYGAGANVLTF	TGTGCCAGCAGCTTAGATACCTTTTACGGGGCTGGGGCCAACGTCCTGACTTTC
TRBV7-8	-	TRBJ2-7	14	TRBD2	CASSVTGTRNEQYF	TGTGCCAGCAGCGTAACCGGGACTAGGAACGAGCAGTACTTC
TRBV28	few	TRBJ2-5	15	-	CASSLLAAKQETQYF	TGTGCCAGCAGTTTATTGGCGGCTAAACAAGAGACCCAGTACTTC
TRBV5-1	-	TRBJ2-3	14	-	CASSLPIGGDTQYF	TGCGCCAGCAGCCTTCCTATCGGGGGAGATACGCAGTATTTT
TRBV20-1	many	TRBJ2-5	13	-	CSARDGGRETQYF	TGCAGTGCTAGAGATGGGGGCCGGGAGACCCAGTACTTC
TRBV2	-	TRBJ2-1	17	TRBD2	CASGDPRLAGAYNEQFF	TGTGCCAGCGGAGACCCCCGACTAGCGGGGGCCTACAATGAGCAGTTCTTC
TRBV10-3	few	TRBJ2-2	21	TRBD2	CAISDGRISGRVVANTGELFF	TGTGCCATCAGTGACGGCCGGATTAGCGGGAGAGTAGTCGCGAACACCGGGGAGCTGTTTTTT
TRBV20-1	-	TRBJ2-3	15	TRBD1	CSARDWDRVTDTQYF	TGCAGTGCTAGAGATTGGGACAGGGTCACAGATACGCAGTATTTT
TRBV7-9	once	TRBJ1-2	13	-	CASSPGNNYGYTF	TGTGCCAGCAGCCCCGGCAACAACTATGGCTACACCTTC
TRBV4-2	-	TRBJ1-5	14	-	CASSPLEDNQPQHF	TGTGCCAGCAGCCCCCTCGAGGACAACCAGCCCCAGCATTTT
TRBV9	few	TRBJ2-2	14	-	CASSVGLKTGELFF	TGTGCCAGCAGCGTAGGACTCAAGACCGGGGAGCTGTTTTTT
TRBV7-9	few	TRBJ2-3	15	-	CASSLSAAPRDTQYF	TGTGCCAGCAGCTTATCGGCGGCACCGAGGGATACGCAGTATTTT
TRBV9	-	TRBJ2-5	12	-	CASSVGSQTQYF	TGTGCCAGCAGCGTAGGTTCACAGACCCAGTACTTC
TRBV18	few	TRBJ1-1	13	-	CASSPQGSTEAFF	TGTGCCAGCTCACCCCAGGGTAGTACTGAAGCTTTCTTT
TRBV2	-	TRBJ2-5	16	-	CASSEHRQSGQETQYF	TGTGCCAGCAGTGAACACAGACAGTCCGGCCAAGAGACCCAGTACTTC
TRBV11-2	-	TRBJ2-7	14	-	CASSLGILSYEQYF	TGTGCCAGCAGCTTAGGTATCCTCTCCTACGAGCAGTACTTC
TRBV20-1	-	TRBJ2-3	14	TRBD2	CSARVGRGTDTQYF	TGCAGTGCTCGTGTCGGGAGGGGCACAGATACGCAGTATTTT
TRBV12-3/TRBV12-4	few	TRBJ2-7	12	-	CASSLWGDEQYF	TGTGCCAGCAGTTTATGGGGGGACGAGCAGTACTTC
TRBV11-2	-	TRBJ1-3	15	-	CASSYRENLGNTIYF	TGTGCCAGCAGCTACCGGGAAAACCTTGGAAACACCATATATTTT
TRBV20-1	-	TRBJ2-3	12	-	CSASRGPDTQYF	TGCAGTGCTTCGAGGGGCCCGGATACGCAGTATTTT
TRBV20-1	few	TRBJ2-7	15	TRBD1	CSATLRDRVHYEQYF	TGCAGTGCTACGCTCCGGGACAGGGTTCACTACGAGCAGTACTTC
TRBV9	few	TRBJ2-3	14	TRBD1	CASSRDRDRDTQYF	TGTGCCAGCAGCCGAGACAGGGACAGAGATACGCAGTATTTT
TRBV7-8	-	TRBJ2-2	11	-	CASKGIGELFF	TGTGCCTCAAAGGGTATAGGGGAGCTGTTTTTT
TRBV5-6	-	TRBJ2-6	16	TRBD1	CASSPGTGYGANVLTF	TGTGCCAGCAGCCCCGGGACAGGGTATGGGGCCAACGTCCTGACTTTC
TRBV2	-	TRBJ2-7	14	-	CASSEEQGILEQYF	TGTGCCAGCAGTGAAGAACAGGGTATTTTGGAGCAGTACTTC
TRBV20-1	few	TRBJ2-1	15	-	CSARDAAGHWNEQFF	TGCAGTGCTAGAGACGCGGCAGGGCATTGGAATGAGCAGTTCTTC
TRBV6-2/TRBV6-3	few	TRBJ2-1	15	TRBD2	CASSHSGVTYNEQFF	TGTGCCAGCAGTCACAGCGGGGTTACCTACAATGAGCAGTTCTTC
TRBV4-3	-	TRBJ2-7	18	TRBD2	CASSQALGTSGRTYEQYF	TGCGCCAGCAGCCAAGCTCTAGGGACTAGCGGGAGGACCTACGAGCAGTACTTC
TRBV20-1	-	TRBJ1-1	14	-	CSASSGGGYDEAFF	TGCAGTGCTAGTTCCGGGGGCGGGTATGATGAAGCTTTCTTT
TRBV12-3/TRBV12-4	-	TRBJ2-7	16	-	CASSKSTGVPPYEQYF	TGTGCCAGCAGTAAGTCGACAGGAGTTCCGCCTTACGAGCAGTACTTC